The rows below give T cell receptor beta chains drawn from one sample of a study of OX40 agonist ivuxolimab in advanced cancers. Libraries were prepared by immunoSEQ multiplex PCR; TCRdb keeps only in-frame clonotypes and omits some of them. The sample has tens of thousands of clones, roughly 90% seen once. This sample comprised CD4+ or CD8+ T cells sorted from blood, obtained in a trial of the OX40 agonist ivuxolimab. Source of these receptors: an adult with an advanced solid tumor such as melanoma, head and neck, liver or kidney cancer. Both conserved end residues are part of each CDR3. A D gene is named only where the DNA matches it firmly. Clone size appears in some rows only: once, few, many, or a class for an expanded clone.

CDR3aa: CAWSAQSGQGARNTIYF
CDR3nt: TGTGCCTGGAGTGCCCAGAGCGGACAGGGGGCGAGAAACACCATATATTTT
d_gene: TRBD1
j_gene: TRBJ1-3
abundance: -
v_gene: TRBV30

CDR3aa: CASSDGGRGYTF
CDR3nt: TGTGCCAGCAGTGACGGTGGCAGGGGCTACACCTTC
d_gene: -
j_gene: TRBJ1-2
abundance: -
v_gene: TRBV2

CDR3aa: CASSLLTRDRVLTSDTQYF
CDR3nt: TGTGCCAGCAGCCTGCTAACCCGGGACAGGGTTCTGACATCAGATACGCAGTATTTT
d_gene: TRBD1
j_gene: TRBJ2-3
abundance: few
v_gene: TRBV7-3

CDR3aa: CASSLLSGSPLHF
CDR3nt: TGTGCCAGCAGTTTACTATCGGGCTCACCCCTCCACTTT
d_gene: -
j_gene: TRBJ1-6
abundance: -
v_gene: TRBV27

CDR3aa: CAAGGVSPLHF
CDR3nt: TGTGCCGCAGGGGGGGTCTCACCCCTCCACTTT
d_gene: TRBD1
j_gene: TRBJ1-6
abundance: -
v_gene: TRBV6-5

CDR3aa: CASSSLTGAAGELFF
CDR3nt: TGTGCCAGCAGCTCCTTGACAGGGGCAGCCGGGGAGCTGTTTTTT
d_gene: TRBD1
j_gene: TRBJ2-2
abundance: once
v_gene: TRBV5-5

CDR3aa: CASTSGGARGELFF
CDR3nt: TGTGCCAGCACTTCGGGTGGGGCAAGGGGGGAGCTGTTTTTT
d_gene: -
j_gene: TRBJ2-2
abundance: -
v_gene: TRBV28

CDR3aa: CASSANRGTDTQYF
CDR3nt: TGTGCCAGCAGTGCGAACAGGGGTACAGATACGCAGTATTTT
d_gene: TRBD1
j_gene: TRBJ2-3
abundance: -
v_gene: TRBV2

CDR3aa: CSGGSTGELFF
CDR3nt: TGCAGCGGGGGTAGCACCGGGGAGCTGTTTTTT
d_gene: -
j_gene: TRBJ2-2
abundance: -
v_gene: TRBV29-1

CDR3aa: CASSSGDTSNTGELFF
CDR3nt: TGTGCCAGCAGCTCCGGGGACACCTCGAACACCGGGGAGCTGTTTTTT
d_gene: -
j_gene: TRBJ2-2
abundance: -
v_gene: TRBV5-6

CDR3aa: CASSTLGGPDTQYF
CDR3nt: TGTGCCAGCAGTACCTTGGGGGGGCCGGATACGCAGTATTTT
d_gene: -
j_gene: TRBJ2-3
abundance: -
v_gene: TRBV28

CDR3aa: CASSPQGGNTEAFF
CDR3nt: TGTGCCAGCAGCCCACAAGGGGGGAACACTGAAGCTTTCTTT
d_gene: -
j_gene: TRBJ1-1
abundance: -
v_gene: TRBV28

CDR3aa: CASSRPSETGPGEKLFF
CDR3nt: TGTGCCAGCAGCCGACCCTCTGAGACAGGCCCAGGTGAAAAACTGTTTTTT
d_gene: -
j_gene: TRBJ1-4
abundance: once
v_gene: TRBV14

CDR3aa: CASSLSGTMNTEAFF
CDR3nt: TGTGCCAGCAGCTTATCTGGGACTATGAACACTGAAGCTTTCTTT
d_gene: -
j_gene: TRBJ1-1
abundance: -
v_gene: TRBV7-3

CDR3aa: CASSSGTGNYGYTF
CDR3nt: TGTGCCAGCAGCTCCGGGACAGGGAACTATGGCTACACCTTC
d_gene: TRBD1
j_gene: TRBJ1-2
abundance: -
v_gene: TRBV7-9

CDR3aa: CASSFRETQYF
CDR3nt: TGTGCCAGCAGTTTTCGTGAGACCCAGTACTTC
d_gene: -
j_gene: TRBJ2-5
abundance: few
v_gene: TRBV28

CDR3aa: CASSMGSYSGNTIYF
CDR3nt: TGTGCCAGTAGTATGGGCAGCTACTCTGGAAACACCATATATTTT
d_gene: -
j_gene: TRBJ1-3
abundance: -
v_gene: TRBV19

CDR3aa: CASSFWLDTGELFF
CDR3nt: TGTGCCAGCAGTTTCTGGCTAGACACCGGGGAGCTGTTTTTT
d_gene: -
j_gene: TRBJ2-2
abundance: -
v_gene: TRBV6-5

CDR3aa: CASSLGPGRRGENEQFF
CDR3nt: TGTGCCAGCAGCTTAGGGCCGGGACGCAGGGGGGAGAATGAGCAGTTCTTC
d_gene: -
j_gene: TRBJ2-1
abundance: few
v_gene: TRBV7-8

CDR3aa: CASSSSGKETQYF
CDR3nt: TGTGCCAGCAGCTCTAGCGGGAAAGAGACCCAGTACTTC
d_gene: TRBD2
j_gene: TRBJ2-5
abundance: -
v_gene: TRBV7-2

CDR3aa: CASSLEATERYTF
CDR3nt: TGTGCCAGCAGCTTGGAGGCGACGGAACGCTACACCTTC
d_gene: -
j_gene: TRBJ1-2
abundance: -
v_gene: TRBV5-6

CDR3aa: CASSRGLAGEETQYF
CDR3nt: TGTGCCAGCAGTCGAGGACTAGCGGGAGAAGAGACCCAGTACTTC
d_gene: TRBD2
j_gene: TRBJ2-5
abundance: -
v_gene: TRBV11-1

CDR3aa: CASSSSHSQETQYF
CDR3nt: TGTGCCAGCAGCTCCTCTCACAGTCAAGAGACCCAGTACTTC
d_gene: -
j_gene: TRBJ2-5
abundance: -
v_gene: TRBV11-2

CDR3aa: CASSGHTDSYGYTF
CDR3nt: TGTGCCAGCAGTGGACATACAGATAGCTATGGCTACACCTTC
d_gene: -
j_gene: TRBJ1-2
abundance: -
v_gene: TRBV25-1

CDR3aa: CASSLAGPQGGNYGYTF
CDR3nt: TGTGCCAGCAGCTTAGCGGGACCACAGGGGGGGAACTATGGCTACACCTTC
d_gene: TRBD1
j_gene: TRBJ1-2
abundance: -
v_gene: TRBV7-9

CDR3aa: CASRSRYTGEAREKLFF
CDR3nt: TGTGCCAGTAGAAGCCGCTACACAGGGGAGGCGAGGGAAAAACTGTTTTTT
d_gene: TRBD1
j_gene: TRBJ1-4
abundance: -
v_gene: TRBV19

CDR3aa: CASTPGGARINEKLFF
CDR3nt: TGTGCCAGCACCCCGGGGGGGGCGCGAATTAATGAAAAACTGTTTTTT
d_gene: -
j_gene: TRBJ1-4
abundance: -
v_gene: TRBV9

CDR3aa: CASIPGRLTDTQYF
CDR3nt: TGCGCCAGCATCCCGGGTCGACTGACAGATACGCAGTATTTT
d_gene: -
j_gene: TRBJ2-3
abundance: few
v_gene: TRBV10-2

CDR3aa: CASSTGVINYGYTF
CDR3nt: TGTGCCAGCAGTACGGGGGTCATCAACTATGGCTACACCTTC
d_gene: -
j_gene: TRBJ1-2
abundance: -
v_gene: TRBV7-9

CDR3aa: CASSVTKRGLGEQFF
CDR3nt: TGTGCCAGCAGCGTAACAAAGCGGGGGTTGGGTGAGCAGTTCTTC
d_gene: TRBD2
j_gene: TRBJ2-1
abundance: -
v_gene: TRBV28

CDR3aa: CASSSSDSYEQYF
CDR3nt: TGTGCCAGCAGCTCATCTGACAGCTACGAGCAGTACTTC
d_gene: -
j_gene: TRBJ2-7
abundance: -
v_gene: TRBV11-3

CDR3aa: CASSLSPNSPLHF
CDR3nt: TGTGCCAGCAGCTTATCCCCGAATTCACCCCTCCACTTT
d_gene: -
j_gene: TRBJ1-6
abundance: -
v_gene: TRBV7-9

CDR3aa: CASSPGILRRARNTEAFF
CDR3nt: TGCGCCAGCAGCCCTGGGATTTTACGGAGGGCCAGGAACACTGAAGCTTTCTTT
d_gene: -
j_gene: TRBJ1-1
abundance: -
v_gene: TRBV4-1

CDR3aa: CASTSAFRGYTF
CDR3nt: TGTGCCAGTACCTCCGCCTTTCGGGGCTACACCTTC
d_gene: -
j_gene: TRBJ1-2
abundance: once
v_gene: TRBV19

CDR3aa: CASSPNVYNEQFF
CDR3nt: TGTGCCAGCTCACCAAACGTATACAATGAGCAGTTCTTC
d_gene: -
j_gene: TRBJ2-1
abundance: -
v_gene: TRBV18

CDR3aa: CASDYNTGELFF
CDR3nt: TGTGCCAGCGACTACAACACCGGGGAGCTGTTTTTT
d_gene: -
j_gene: TRBJ2-2
abundance: -
v_gene: TRBV28

CDR3aa: CASSFRGEYGYTF
CDR3nt: TGTGCCAGCAGTTTTCGAGGGGAGTATGGCTACACCTTC
d_gene: -
j_gene: TRBJ1-2
abundance: -
v_gene: TRBV28

CDR3aa: CASSLSVSGNTIYF
CDR3nt: TGCGCCAGCAGCTTGTCGGTCTCTGGAAACACCATATATTTT
d_gene: -
j_gene: TRBJ1-3
abundance: -
v_gene: TRBV5-1

CDR3aa: CASSFRTTGELFF
CDR3nt: TGTGCCAGCAGTTTTCGGACCACCGGGGAGCTGTTTTTT
d_gene: -
j_gene: TRBJ2-2
abundance: -
v_gene: TRBV28

CDR3aa: CASSTDRNTEAFF
CDR3nt: TGTGCCAGCAGCACTGACAGGAACACTGAAGCTTTCTTT
d_gene: -
j_gene: TRBJ1-1
abundance: -
v_gene: TRBV11-2

CDR3aa: CAWSTGTNYEQYF
CDR3nt: TGTGCCTGGAGCACCGGGACGAACTACGAGCAGTACTTC
d_gene: -
j_gene: TRBJ2-7
abundance: -
v_gene: TRBV30

CDR3aa: CASSWVLGNSPLHF
CDR3nt: TGTGCCAGCAGTTGGGTCCTGGGGAATTCACCCCTCCACTTT
d_gene: -
j_gene: TRBJ1-6
abundance: -
v_gene: TRBV28

CDR3aa: CATSREAGQGALDGYTF
CDR3nt: TGTGCCACCAGCAGAGAGGCGGGACAGGGGGCGCTTGACGGCTACACCTTC
d_gene: TRBD1
j_gene: TRBJ1-2
abundance: -
v_gene: TRBV15

CDR3aa: CASTRARGEGSPLHF
CDR3nt: TGTGCCAGCACCCGCGCCCGGGGGGAAGGTTCACCCCTCCACTTT
d_gene: -
j_gene: TRBJ1-6
abundance: -
v_gene: TRBV6-6

CDR3aa: CASSLERGWHTASSYNEQFF
CDR3nt: TGTGCCAGCAGCTTAGAAAGAGGGTGGCACACCGCAAGCTCCTACAATGAGCAGTTCTTC
d_gene: -
j_gene: TRBJ2-1
abundance: -
v_gene: TRBV11-2

CDR3aa: CAISDGVAGELFF
CDR3nt: TGTGCCATCAGTGACGGGGTGGCCGGGGAGCTGTTTTTT
d_gene: -
j_gene: TRBJ2-2
abundance: -
v_gene: TRBV10-3

CDR3aa: CASSEEGNTEAFF
CDR3nt: TGTGCCAGCAGTGAAGAGGGGAACACTGAAGCTTTCTTT
d_gene: -
j_gene: TRBJ1-1
abundance: -
v_gene: TRBV2

CDR3aa: CASSLGSEGTNYGYTF
CDR3nt: TGTGCCAGCAGCCTCGGGAGTGAGGGGACCAACTATGGCTACACCTTC
d_gene: -
j_gene: TRBJ1-2
abundance: once
v_gene: TRBV7-9